These T cell receptor beta chains were read from a single sample in a study of blood T cell repertoires in COVID-19. Profiled with immunoSEQ multiplex PCR; TCRdb holds only in-frame clones, not every one. The sample holds more than 110,000 clones; around nine tenths are singletons and the top ten take less than 6.5%. Material: peripheral blood. The receptors were sampled from a human donor in a cohort sampled during active COVID-19. The CDR3 runs from the conserved cysteine through the conserved F or W. D genes are given only for firm matches. Expanded clones get a size class; other rows say once, few or many, or leave the size out.

>TRBJ2-7|TRBD1|NA|TRBV18
TGTGCCAGCTCACCACCGGGACAGCCCTACGAGCAGTACTTC
CASSPPGQPYEQYF
>TRBJ2-7|NA|NA|TRBV7-9
TGTGCCAGCAGCTTAGTGGCAGGCGTGGGCGAGCAGTACTTC
CASSLVAGVGEQYF
>TRBJ2-7|NA|NA|TRBV28
TGTGCCAGCAGTCCGGACAGCCATAACTACGAGCAGTACTTC
CASSPDSHNYEQYF
>TRBJ2-7|NA|NA|TRBV27
TGTGCTCAGCAGGGGAGGGACTACGAGCAGTACTTC
CAQQGRDYEQYF
>TRBJ1-2|NA|NA|TRBV28
TGTGCCAGCAGTTCCCCAGGTGGCTACACCTTC
CASSSPGGYTF
>TRBJ1-2|NA|NA|TRBV3-1/TRBV3-2
TGTGCCAGCAGCCAAGGAGGAACAAACTATGGCTACACCTTC
CASSQGGTNYGYTF
>TRBJ1-1|TRBD1|NA|TRBV27
TGTGCCAGCAGTGCCCGGACAGGGGGGAACACTGAAGCTTTCTTT
CASSARTGGNTEAFF
>TRBJ2-7|TRBD2|NA|TRBV5-1
TGCGCCAGCAGCCCAGATATTTCGGGACTAGTCTCCGAGCAGTACTTC
CASSPDISGLVSEQYF
>TRBJ2-3|NA|NA|TRBV3-1/TRBV3-2
TGTGCCAGCAGCGCGCAGGGTGATACGCAGTATTTT
CASSAQGDTQYF
>TRBJ2-7|NA|NA|TRBV4-1
TGCGCCAGCAGCCAAGGTCTTACAGCCACCTACGAGCAGTACTTC
CASSQGLTATYEQYF
>TRBJ1-2|TRBD1|NA|TRBV5-4
TGTGCCAGCAGCTTTTGGACAGGGGGCGGGTATGGCTACACCTTC
CASSFWTGGGYGYTF
>TRBJ2-7|NA|NA|TRBV30
TGTGCCTGGAGTTTACAACAGGGTGCTGCGCGGTACTTC
CAWSLQQGAARYF
>TRBJ2-7|TRBD2|NA|TRBV7-6
TGTGCCAGCAGCCCCGGGACTAGCGTTTACGAGCAGTACTTC
CASSPGTSVYEQYF
>TRBJ2-7|TRBD2|NA|TRBV29-1
TGCAGCGTTGAAGGTCTAGCGGGAGTCGACGAGCAGTACTTC
CSVEGLAGVDEQYF
>TRBJ2-7|NA|NA|TRBV6-5
TGTGCCAGCAGGGCGACTCTCGAGCAGTACTTC
CASRATLEQYF
>TRBJ2-3|TRBD2|NA|TRBV10-2
TGCGCCAGCAGACCTAGCGGGGGGGCCCCAGACGCGCAGTATTTT
CASRPSGGAPDAQYF
>TRBJ1-1|TRBD1|few|TRBV27
TGTGCCAGCAGTCCTCAGGACAGGGCTTCCACTGAAGCTTTCTTT
CASSPQDRASTEAFF
>TRBJ1-5|NA|NA|TRBV21-1
TGTGCCAGCAGCAAAGAACCCCCGACTTCTCATCAGCCCCAGCATTTT
CASSKEPPTSHQPQHF
>TRBJ2-4|NA|NA|TRBV7-8
TGTGCCAGCAGCTTAGTCGGGACTGAAGCTTTGTACTTC
CASSLVGTEALYF
>TRBJ2-7|NA|NA|TRBV5-1
TGCGCCAGCAGCCCGGACCAGGGCTACGAGCAGTACTTC
CASSPDQGYEQYF
>TRBJ2-3|TRBD1|NA|TRBV13
TGTGCCAGCAGCTTAGACAGGGGATTCACAGATACGCAGTATTTT
CASSLDRGFTDTQYF
>TRBJ2-2|NA|NA|TRBV13
TGTGCCAGCAGCTTTTCGGGGAGTTGGGGCACCGGGGAGCTGTTTTTT
CASSFSGSWGTGELFF
>TRBJ1-1|TRBD1|NA|TRBV7-2
TGTGCCAGCAGCGCTAGACAGGGTCGGAACACTGAAGCTTTCTTT
CASSARQGRNTEAFF
>TRBJ1-2|NA|NA|TRBV12-3/TRBV12-4
TGTGCCAGCAGTTTAGTCAGAGGCTATGGCTACACCTTC
CASSLVRGYGYTF
>TRBJ1-2|NA|NA|TRBV5-5
TGTGCCAGCAGCAAGCAGGGTGGTGCTAACTATGGCTACACCTTC
CASSKQGGANYGYTF
>TRBJ1-1|NA|NA|TRBV5-4
TGTGCCTGGGGAGGGTATGACGCTGAAGCTTTCTTT
CAWGGYDAEAFF
>TRBJ2-7|NA|few|TRBV9
TGTGCCAGCAGCGTAGCCCCAGCGCTGTCTTACGAGCAGTACTTC
CASSVAPALSYEQYF
>TRBJ2-1|TRBD1|NA|TRBV27
TGTGCCAGCAACGACGGACAGGGCCATTGGAATGAGCAGTTCTTC
CASNDGQGHWNEQFF
>TRBJ2-1|TRBD2|NA|TRBV4-2
TGTGCCAGCAGCCAAGATAGCCGGGGGGCCTACAATGAGCAGTTCTTC
CASSQDSRGAYNEQFF
>TRBJ1-5|TRBD1|NA|TRBV7-2
TGTGCCAGCAGCCTCGGACAGGGAGAGCAGCCCCAGCATTTT
CASSLGQGEQPQHF
>TRBJ1-2|TRBD1|many|TRBV5-4
TGTGCCAGCAGCAGGGACAGGGAGAGTGGCTACACCTTC
CASSRDRESGYTF
>TRBJ1-1|NA|NA|TRBV18
TGTGCCAGCTCACCCCGGGCGGGTCAGGAATGGACTGAAGCTTTCTTT
CASSPRAGQEWTEAFF
>TRBJ2-3|TRBD2|NA|TRBV11-2
TGTGCCAGCAGCTTTACTAGCGGGGGAAGCACAGATACGCAGTATTTT
CASSFTSGGSTDTQYF
>TRBJ2-7|TRBD2|NA|TRBV7-2
TGTGCCAGCAGCTTAGGACTAGCGGGAACTCGCGAGCAGTACTTC
CASSLGLAGTREQYF
>TRBJ1-5|NA|NA|TRBV28
TGTGCCAGCAGTCGACATGGCCCAAGATTACCCCAGCATTTT
CASSRHGPRLPQHF
>TRBJ2-1|TRBD2|NA|TRBV4-2
TGTGCCAGCAGCCAAGAGTCGCTAGCGGGAGACTTTGACAATGAGCAGTTCTTC
CASSQESLAGDFDNEQFF